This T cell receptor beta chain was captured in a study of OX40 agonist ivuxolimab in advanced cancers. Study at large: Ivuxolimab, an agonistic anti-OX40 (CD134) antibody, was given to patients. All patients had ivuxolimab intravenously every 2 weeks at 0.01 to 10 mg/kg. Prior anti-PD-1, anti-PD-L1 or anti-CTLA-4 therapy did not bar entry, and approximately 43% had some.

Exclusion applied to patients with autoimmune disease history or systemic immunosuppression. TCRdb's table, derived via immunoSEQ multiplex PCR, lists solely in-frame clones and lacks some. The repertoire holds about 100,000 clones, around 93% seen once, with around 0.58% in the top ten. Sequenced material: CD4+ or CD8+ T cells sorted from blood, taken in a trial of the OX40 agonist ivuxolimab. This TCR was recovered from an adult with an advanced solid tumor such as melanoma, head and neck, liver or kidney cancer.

In nucleotides, the CDR3 is TGTGCCAGCTCAGAATTGGGACAGGCAAACACTGAAGCTTTCTTT. Protein product: CASSELGQANTEAFF. The V and J genes are TRBV18 and TRBJ1-1, with 8 bases lining up with TRBD1. Per the germline V gene, CDR1 is KGHSH and CDR2 is LQKENI. The CDR3 is made up of 15 amino acids. V was clipped by 5 bases and J by 2 bases; unmatched bases: 7.